Following are 20 T cell receptor beta chains from one sample sequenced in a study of beta chain features in type 1 diabetes. Study-level points and caveats: Moderately but significantly shorter TCRB CDR3s were found in Type 1 diabetes patients in all four CD4+ subsets.

No cognate antigen is known for these TCRs. Isolated RNA was reverse transcribed in full, so expressed TCRB transcripts were sequenced. TCRdb keeps only in-frame clones here, not all; method: immunoSEQ multiplex PCR. This table has some 640,000 clones, roughly 13% appearing once. Sequenced: naive CD4+ T cells from blood. The source of these receptors is a man younger than 35 with type 1 diabetes.

This clone was found a few times. The chain is built from TRBV30 and TRBJ1-5, with TRBD1 matching over 8 bases. The V gene end was trimmed by 1 base and the J gene end by 4 bases; junction bases not matched to a gene: 6. This CDR3 is 15 amino acids long. Germline V CDR1 and CDR2: GTSNPN, SVGIG (reference sequence). The CDR3 DNA reads as TGTGCCTGGAGTGCCGGACAGGGTGGAAATCAGCCCCAGCATTTT. Translation: CAWSAGQGGNQPQHF.

The chain is built from TRBV5-1 and TRBJ2-1; TRBD1 is a possible D gene (5 bases). Trimming cost V 3 bases and J 2 bases, with 12 bases left between them. There are 15 residues in the CDR3. Germline loops: CDR1 SGHRS, CDR2 YFSETQ. DNA for the CDR3: TGCGCCAGCAGCTCTGGGGCCAATCCCTACAATGAGCAGTTCTTC. Its translation is CASSSGANPYNEQFF. Together with reference TRBV5-1 and TRBJ2-1, the CDR3 gives the full variable domain: KAGVTQTPRYLIKTRGQQVTLSCSPISGHRSVSWYQQTPGQGLQFLFEYFSETQRNKGNFPGRFSGRQFSNSRSEMNVSTLELGDSALYLCASSSGANPYNEQFFGPGTRLTVL.

The chain is built from TRBV2 and TRBJ2-7, with 7 bases aligning to TRBD2. With 1 base clipped from V and 0 bases from J, the junction kept 12 bases outside the gene matches. The CDR3 runs to 18 residues. Germline V gives CDR1 SNHLY, CDR2 FYNNEI. CDR3: CASSEGEGRGPLSYEQYF. The CDR3 nucleotides are TGTGCCAGCAGTGAAGGAGAGGGGAGGGGCCCACTCTCCTACGAGCAGTACTTC.

This clone was found a few times. The chain combines TRBV10-3 with TRBJ2-3; TRBD2 aligns across 8 bases. The CDR3 sequence is 16 residues long. The ends lost 6 bases at V and 4 bases at J; junction bases unmatched: 12. Germline-derived CDR1 and CDR2 are ENHRY and SYGVKD. The CDR3 loop reads CAIRDSGTRTPDTQYF. The CDR3 nucleotides read TGTGCCATCAGGGACTCCGGGACTAGGACACCAGATACGCAGTATTTT.

This chain joins TRBV6-1 and TRBJ2-3; 10 bases agree with TRBD2. V lost 6 bases, J lost 2 bases, and 2 bases stayed unmatched. Germline V gives CDR1 MNHNS, CDR2 SASEGT. The length of the CDR3 is 14 residues. The CDR3 bases are TGTGCCAGCAGAGCGGGAGGGGCCACAGATACGCAGTATTTT. Amino acid sequence: CASRAGGATDTQYF.

This chain links TRBV5-4 with TRBJ2-1; a weak D match, TRBD1 (6 bases). This CDR3 region has 14 residues. The V end was cut by 6 bases, the J end by 4 bases, with 14 bases between. The germline V gene has CDR1 SGHNT and CDR2 YYREEE (reference sequence). CDR3 sequence reads: CASTRQQGYNEQFF. CDR3 DNA: TGTGCCAGCACCCGACAACAGGGTTACAATGAGCAGTTCTTC.

As regards this clone: At the DNA level, this CDR3 is encoded by other sequences in the same sample as well. The chain uses TRBV29-1 and TRBJ2-7; 9 bases agree with TRBD2. The CDR3 loop spans 12 amino acids. Germline loops: CDR1 SQVTM, CDR2 ANQGSEA. V dropped 3 bases and J dropped 4; count of bases not matched to a gene: 1. The DNA for the CDR3 is TGCAGCGTTGAGGCGGGAGGGTACGAGCAGTACTTC. Encoded protein: CSVEAGGYEQYF.

The V and J genes are TRBV18 and TRBJ2-5; 8 bases align to TRBD1. V lost 8 bases to trimming and J lost 2 bases; unmatched junction nucleotides: 1. The germline V gene encodes CDR1 KGHSH and CDR2 LQKENI. The CDR3 has 12 residues. The CDR3 sequence is CASGQGQETQYF. The CDR3 nucleotides are TGTGCCAGCGGACAGGGTCAAGAGACCCAGTACTTC.

CDR3 nucleotide sequence: TGTGCCAGCAGCGTAGAGGGACAGCACACCGGGGAGCTGTTTTTT. Residues: CASSVEGQHTGELFF. The V and J genes are TRBV9 and TRBJ2-2; the match to TRBD1 covers 7 bases. The J segment lost 3 bases and the V segment lost 0 bases, leaving 2 bases of the junction unmatched. CDR3 length: 15 amino acids. The germline V gene encodes CDR1 SGDLS and CDR2 YYNGEE.

This clone came up a few times. This chain uses TRBV19 with TRBJ1-5; possibly TRBD1 for D (5 bases). Germline lookup yields CDR1 LNHDA and CDR2 SQIVND (reference sequence). V was shortened by 8 bases and J by 4 bases, with 15 bases between the two germline ends. The CDR3 consists of 14 residues. The CDR3 DNA reads as TGTGCCAGTCAGGGCTCGGATAAGAATCAGCCCCAGCATTTT. Translation: CASQGSDKNQPQHF.

This chain connects TRBV7-9 to TRBJ2-1; D remains unclear. Per the germline V gene, CDR1 is SEHNR and CDR2 is FQNEAQ (reference sequence). The CDR3 loop spans 12 amino acids. Trimming removed 5 bases at V and 5 bases at J, with 7 bases between. The CDR3 loop is CASSNVDNEQFF. In nucleotides, the CDR3 is TGTGCCAGCAGCAACGTAGACAATGAGCAGTTCTTC. Drawing the rest from reference TRBV7-9 and TRBJ2-1, the complete variable domain is DTGVSQNPRHKITKRGQNVTFRCDPISEHNRLYWYRQTLGQGPEFLTYFQNEAQLEKSRLLSDRFSAERPKGSFSTLEIQRTEQGDSAMYLCASSNVDNEQFFGPGTRLTVL.

This clone came up a few times. The rearrangement joins TRBV10-3 to TRBJ1-5; 9 nucleotides align to TRBD1. Per germline, CDR1 ENHRY and CDR2 SYGVKD. The trim removed 4 bases at V and 6 bases at J, leaving 7 bases unmatched. The CDR3 is 15 residues long. This CDR3 reads CAISVGQGIGQPQHF. The CDR3 region has the DNA TGTGCCATCAGTGTAGGACAGGGGATCGGTCAGCCCCAGCATTTT.

This clone was found a few times. The chain couples TRBV10-3 to TRBJ2-1; 8 bases match TRBD1. The CDR3 spans 14 residues. CDR1 and CDR2 from the germline V gene are ENHRY and SYGVKD. V lost 10 bases and J lost 7; bases outside the gene matches: 12. The CDR3 is CASRTDRDGNEQFF. CDR3 DNA: TGTGCCAGCAGGACGGACAGGGATGGAAATGAGCAGTTCTTC.

Concerning this clone itself: Within the sample, other DNA sequences also encode this same CDR3. The chain recombines TRBV2 with TRBJ2-3, with D hard to call. Germline V gene lookup returns CDR1 SNHLY and CDR2 FYNNEI. V was clipped by 5 bases and J by 0 bases, with 3 bases between them. The CDR3 sequence is 12 residues long. The DNA for the CDR3 is TGTGCCAGCAGTCGGAGCACAGATACGCAGTATTTT. This gives the protein CASSRSTDTQYF.

This clone was seen a few times. The chain has TRBV6-1 and TRBJ1-3; a possible D gene is TRBD1 (5 bases). Trimming pared 3 bases from V and 0 bases from J, leaving 9 bases between. The CDR3 is 15 residues long. Germline lookup yields CDR1 MNHNS and CDR2 SASEGT. The CDR3 sequence: CASSESTASGNTIYF. CDR3 bases: TGTGCCAGCAGTGAGTCGACAGCCTCTGGAAACACCATATATTTT.

This clone was observed a few times. The CDR3 DNA sequence: TGTGCCAGCAGCCCCCTAGGGATAGCCAAAAACATTCAGTACTTC. It is translated as CASSPLGIAKNIQYF. The chain has TRBV27 and TRBJ2-4; D not resolved. The germline gives CDR1 MNHEY, CDR2 SMNVEV (reference sequence). The V gene lost 6 bases and the J gene lost 0 bases, with 12 bases spanning the gap. This CDR3 is 15 amino acids long.

The chain uses TRBV7-2 and TRBJ2-6, with D uncertain. The germline CDR1 and CDR2 sequences are SGHTA and FQGNSA. V shed 3 bases and J shed 4 bases, with 4 bases lying between them. The CDR3 is 13 amino acids. The CDR3: CASSFYGANVLTF. The CDR3 DNA is TGTGCCAGCAGCTTCTACGGGGCCAACGTCCTGACTTTC.

This clone occurred a few times. Here the CDR3 reads CASSSDLGDTQYF. The CDR3 DNA reads TGCGCCAGCAGCTCGGACCTTGGAGATACGCAGTATTTT. V and J are TRBV5-1 and TRBJ2-3; no clear D gene. Germline values: CDR1 SGHRS, CDR2 YFSETQ. Trimming removed 3 bases from V and 5 bases from J, with 10 bases in between. There are 13 residues in the CDR3.

The rearrangement joins TRBV6-4 to TRBJ2-1, with 11 bases fitting TRBD2. Germline lookup yields CDR1 MRHNA and CDR2 SNTAGT. V lost 3 bases and J lost 6; bases outside the gene matches: 1. The CDR3 length is 14 residues. The CDR3 reads CASSEGLAANEQFF. CDR3 nucleotides: TGTGCCAGCAGTGAGGGACTAGCGGCCAATGAGCAGTTCTTC.

V and J are TRBV28 and TRBJ1-5, with TRBD1 matching 7 bases. The CDR3 is 17 amino acids. Losses at the gene ends were 5 bases for V and 0 bases for J; bases not matched to a gene: 10. The germline V gene has CDR1 MDHEN and CDR2 SYDVKM. The CDR3 loop reads CASSATGITYSNQPQHF. The CDR3 DNA follows: TGTGCCAGCAGTGCGACAGGGATCACGTATAGCAATCAGCCCCAGCATTTT.